This TCR beta chain was sequenced in a study of Graves' ophthalmopathy and Graves' hyperthyroidism. The study amplified TCR beta CDR3 regions using RNA transcripts. Investigators did first-round RT-PCR with HTBI primers, then second-round multiplex PCR. MiXCR was run by TCRdb on the multiplex PCR reads, yielding one entry per CDR3 protein. This sample has roughly 700,000 distinct CDR3 sequences, with roughly two fifths found just once. General observations from the study: Ophthalmopathy progression predictions by the model showed around 72% specificity and approximately 67% sensitivity.

Exclusion covered patients with other autoimmune diseases or uncontrolled infections (as well as pregnancy or lactation). CDR1 and CDR2 from the germline V gene are LNHDA and SQIVND (reference sequence). Trimming removed 11 bases at V and 2 bases at J, with 15 bases between. The CDR3 sequence is 13 residues long. Worth noting for this clonotype: Its antigen is unknown.

This TCR was sampled from an adult man with Graves' ophthalmopathy. The sample was peripheral blood. The chain has TRBV19 and TRBJ1-1; D is unclear. CDR3 nucleotides: TGTGCCTGGAGTGTACTCATCAACACTGAAGCTTTCTTT. Translating gives CAWSVLINTEAFF.